The 18 T cell receptor beta chains in this list originate from one sample, sequenced in a study of Tregs in tolerant kidney transplant recipients. Method: immunoSEQ multiplex PCR; TCRdb's copy keeps in-frame clones and lacks some. Of 70,000 to 95,000 clones listed, around 93% were seen once; the top ten hold 0.34%. This specimen was Tregs from blood, taken before the transplant. These receptors originate from a human donor who received a combined kidney and bone marrow transplant.

The CDR3 sequence: CASRGGLDAKNIQYF. Here the CDR3 DNA reads TGTGCCAGCAGGGGAGGACTAGACGCCAAAAACATTCAGTACTTC. The chain uses TRBV2 and TRBJ2-4; 7 bases align to TRBD2. This CDR3 region has 15 residues. Germline trimming cut 6 bases from V and 1 base from J; bases unmatched to any gene: 6. CDR1 is SNHLY, CDR2 FYNNEI, per germline.

The gene calls are TRBV6-6 and TRBJ2-2, with D unclear. CDR3 size: 14 residues. From germline, CDR1 is MNHNY and CDR2 SVGAGI (reference sequence). V was shortened by 10 bases and J by 0 bases, with 12 bases between the two germline ends. This chain's CDR3 is CATKRQANTGELFF. The CDR3 nucleotides read TGTGCCACTAAACGGCAGGCGAACACCGGGGAGCTGTTTTTT.

The CDR3 sequence: CASSENRPDTDTQYF. Here the CDR3 DNA reads TGTGCCAGCAGTGAAAACAGGCCGGACACAGATACGCAGTATTTT. The chain combines TRBV2 with TRBJ2-3, with D perhaps matching TRBD1 (5 bases). V was trimmed by 2 bases and J by 2 bases, leaving 11 bases between them. From germline, CDR1 is SNHLY and CDR2 FYNNEI. The CDR3 length is 15 residues.

The chain has TRBV6-6 and TRBJ1-5; D is uncertain. The germline V gene has CDR1 MNHNY and CDR2 SVGAGI (reference sequence). Trimming pared 6 bases from V and 4 bases from J, leaving 10 bases between. The CDR3 spans 13 residues. The CDR3 loop is CASSQDLNQPQHF. In DNA form, the CDR3 reads TGTGCCAGCAGCCAGGACTTAAATCAGCCCCAGCATTTT.

The chain employs TRBV18 and TRBJ2-1; 9 nucleotides align to TRBD1. The CDR3 loop spans 16 amino acids. Germline CDR1 is KGHSH and CDR2 is LQKENI. With 0 bases clipped from V and 2 bases from J, the junction kept 2 bases outside the gene matches. CDR3 DNA sequence: TGTGCCAGCTCACCACCGACAGGGGGAACCTACAATGAGCAGTTCTTC. It translates to CASSPPTGGTYNEQFF.

V is TRBV5-1 and J is TRBJ2-5; 7 bases match TRBD1. Germline CDR1 reads SGHRS; CDR2 reads YFSETQ. CDR3 length: 14 residues. J gave up 4 bases and V 3 bases, and 6 bases lay outside the gene matches. The CDR3 is CASSSGTVRETQYF. The CDR3, as DNA: TGCGCCAGCAGCTCCGGGACAGTCCGAGAGACCCAGTACTTC.

This sequence joins TRBV7-3 and TRBJ2-1, with a weak D call TRBD2 (6 bases). The germline gives CDR1 SGHTA, CDR2 FQGTGA. V was trimmed by 4 bases and J by 4 bases, leaving 14 bases between them. The CDR3 length is 15 residues. Written as DNA, the CDR3 is TGTGCCAGCAGCTCCTCCCCCGCGGGATACAATGAGCAGTTCTTC. Translated: CASSSSPAGYNEQFF.

The chain links TRBV5-1 to TRBJ2-1, with D possibly being TRBD2 (5 bases). V dropped 0 bases and J dropped 6 bases, with 13 bases sitting between them. The germline V gene encodes CDR1 SGHRS and CDR2 YFSETQ. This CDR3 region has 15 residues. The CDR3 DNA reads as TGCGCCAGCAGCTTGGCCGGCGGGTTGGGCAATGAGCAGTTCTTC. Residues: CASSLAGGLGNEQFF.

The chain couples TRBV28 to TRBJ2-2, with TRBD1 matching 12 bases. CDR1 and CDR2 from the germline V gene are MDHEN and SYDVKM. CDR3 length: 16 residues. The V segment lost 6 bases and the J segment 7 bases; nucleotides outside the gene matches: 9. The DNA of the CDR3 is TGTGCCAGCAGCCCGGGACAGGGGGCGCGAGGCGGGGAGCTGTTTTTT. Protein: CASSPGQGARGGELFF.

The V call is TRBV15, the J call TRBJ2-5, with 9 bases matching TRBD2. The last part of the DNA fits TRBJ2-7 better; the J call may be wrong. CDR1 is LNHNV, CDR2 YYDKDF, per germline (reference sequence). The CDR3 length is 13 residues. CDR3 nucleotide sequence: TGTGCCACCCGACTAGCGGACCGCTACGAGCAGTACTTC. Translated, it gives CATRLADRYEQYF.

The rearrangement joins TRBV10-1 to TRBJ2-1, with D possibly TRBD2 on 5 matching bases. The V and J ends lost 0 bases and 8 bases respectively, with 14 bases between them. Per germline, CDR1 WNHNN and CDR2 SYGVQD (reference sequence). This CDR3 has 15 amino acids. CDR3 DNA: TGCGCCAGCAGTGAGTCCCAAGCGGAAGCGGATGAGCAGTTCTTC. Translated, it gives CASSESQAEADEQFF.

V is TRBV27 and J is TRBJ2-7; the match to TRBD2 covers 10 bases. Looked up from germline, CDR1 is MNHEY and CDR2 is SMNVEV (reference sequence). There are 17 residues in the CDR3. V lost 5 bases, J lost 6 bases, and 16 bases stayed unmatched. The CDR3 nucleotides are TGTGCCAGCAGTCCCACCTTCCTGCTAGCGGGAGAATCCGAGCAGTACTTC. Its translation: CASSPTFLLAGESEQYF.

This clone was counted between two and nine times. This rearrangement joins TRBV6-6 to TRBJ1-4; D uncertain. V gave up 7 bases and J gave up 6 bases, with 6 bases separating them. The CDR3 length is 11 residues. CDR1 is MNHNY, CDR2 SVGAGI, per germline (reference sequence). The CDR3 coding sequence is TGTGCCAGCACCGGATATGAAAAACTGTTTTTT. Amino acids: CASTGYEKLFF.

The CDR3 DNA reads TGTGCCTGGAATGTGTATATCAACGGCGAGCAGTACTTC. It specifies CAWNVYINGEQYF. The rearrangement links TRBV30 to TRBJ2-7; the D is unclear. This CDR3 has 13 residues. Germline CDR1 reads GTSNPN; CDR2 reads SVGIG (reference sequence). Trimming pared 4 bases from V and 6 bases from J, leaving 16 bases between.

This chain connects TRBV11-2 to TRBJ2-7; TRBD1 might be the D (6 bases). Deletions cut 1 base from V and 3 bases from J, with 13 bases between. In germline, CDR1 is SGHAT, CDR2 FQNNGV. The CDR3 loop spans 15 amino acids. The CDR3 nucleotides are TGTGCCAGCAGCTTAGCGAAGTCAGGGGTCTACGAGCAGTACTTC. Translation: CASSLAKSGVYEQYF.

The rearrangement uses TRBV5-6 and TRBJ2-1, with D perhaps being TRBD1 or TRBD2 (5 bases each). The CDR3 runs 15 residues. Trimming left V 6 bases short and J 0 bases short, with 13 bases between. Germline assignment: CDR1 SGHDT and CDR2 YYEEEE. CDR3 protein: CASIAWGNSYNEQFF. As DNA, the CDR3 is TGTGCCAGCATCGCTTGGGGGAACTCCTACAATGAGCAGTTCTTC.

This clone was observed a single time. The rearrangement links TRBV28 to TRBJ2-3, with D possibly being TRBD1 (6 bases). Germline-derived CDR1 and CDR2 are MDHEN and SYDVKM. The CDR3 length is 15 residues. V shed 5 bases and J shed 3 bases, with 15 bases lying between them. The CDR3 region has the DNA TGTGCCAGCAGTGTACAGGGTATAACGACAGATACGCAGTATTTT. Protein: CASSVQGITTDTQYF.

The chain joins TRBV27 to TRBJ2-3; no clear D gene. V shed 3 bases and J shed 5 bases, with 6 bases lying between them. This CDR3 is built from 12 residues. In germline, CDR1 is MNHEY, CDR2 SMNVEV (reference sequence). The CDR3 loop reads CASSFLGDTQYF. CDR3 nucleotides: TGTGCCAGCAGTTTCCTAGGAGATACGCAGTATTTT.